The 15 T cell receptor beta chains below all came from one sample that was sequenced in a study of blood T cell repertoires in COVID-19. Profiled with immunoSEQ multiplex PCR; TCRdb holds only in-frame clones, not every one. The sample yields roughly 120,000 clones, 80% to 90% seen once. Sequenced: peripheral blood. The receptors originated from a man in his 70s with active or convalescent COVID-19.

This rearrangement joins TRBV3-1 (or the pseudogene TRBV3-2) to TRBJ2-3, with a tentative D call TRBD1 (5 bases). Trimming took off 4 bases at V and 0 bases at J, with 8 bases between the two ends. This CDR3 comprises 14 residues. Germline assignment: CDR1 LGHDT and CDR2 YNNKEL (reference sequence). The CDR3 DNA reads TGTGCCAGCAGCCTTGACAGCAGCACAGATACGCAGTATTTT. Amino acids: CASSLDSSTDTQYF.

This sequence joins TRBV4-1 and TRBJ2-5, with D perhaps TRBD1 (5 bases). Germline values: CDR1 MGHRA, CDR2 YSYEKL. V was cut by 0 bases and J by 5 bases, with 16 bases left in between. The CDR3 runs 16 residues. The chain's CDR3 is CASSQEFPRASETQYF. CDR3 DNA sequence: TGCGCCAGCAGCCAAGAATTTCCCAGGGCGAGTGAGACCCAGTACTTC.

The chain has TRBV6-5 and TRBJ1-1; D perhaps matches TRBD1 (6 bases). Looked up from germline, CDR1 is MNHEY and CDR2 is SVGAGI. The CDR3 sequence is 15 residues long. V was pared by 2 bases and J by 4 bases, with 14 bases between. The CDR3 reads CASSYRIRGATEAFF. CDR3 nucleotide sequence: TGTGCCAGCAGTTACAGGATCAGGGGAGCCACTGAAGCTTTCTTT.

The CDR3 region has the DNA TGTGCCAGCAACAGGGGAGCTAATGAAAAACTGTTTTTT. Translating gives CASNRGANEKLFF. This chain links TRBV6-5 with TRBJ1-4, with 7 nucleotides matching TRBD1. This CDR3 comprises 13 residues. Germline CDR1 MNHEY, CDR2 SVGAGI. Trimming at V came to 7 bases and at J to 3 bases, leaving 2 bases not matched to a gene.

The J gene is TRBJ1-3, the V gene TRBV7-2; D not resolved. V lost 1 base and J lost 0, with 7 bases in between. CDR3 size: 15 residues. Germline CDR1 SGHTA, CDR2 FQGNSA. The CDR3 nucleotides read TGTGCCAGCAGCTTAGGTACAAGCTCTGGAAACACCATATATTTT. This sequence encodes CASSLGTSSGNTIYF.

This clone was seen only once. V and J are TRBV6-5 and TRBJ1-1, with D perhaps matching TRBD1 (5 bases). The CDR3 sequence is 14 residues long. Trimming pared 3 bases from V and 2 bases from J, leaving 10 bases between. The germline V gene encodes CDR1 MNHEY and CDR2 SVGAGI. CDR3 amino acids: CASSYYDRNTEAFF. DNA for the CDR3: TGTGCCAGCAGTTATTACGACAGAAACACTGAAGCTTTCTTT.

Remarks on this clone: Additional DNA sequences in this sample encode the identical CDR3. This chain joins TRBV5-1 and TRBJ2-5, with a tentative D call TRBD2 (6 bases). The CDR3 runs to 14 residues. V was clipped by 0 bases and J by 4 bases, with 10 bases between them. From germline, CDR1 is SGHRS and CDR2 YFSETQ. Here the CDR3 reads CASSLAGGVETQYF. Written as DNA, the CDR3 is TGCGCCAGCAGCTTGGCCGGGGGAGTAGAGACCCAGTACTTC.

This rearrangement joins TRBV29-1 to TRBJ2-2, with TRBD2 matching over 14 bases. The CDR3 has 17 residues. Germline assignment: CDR1 SQVTM and CDR2 ANQGSEA. V was pared by 1 base and J by 9 bases, with 10 bases of the junction left unmatched. The CDR3 protein is CSVEVPGLAGESRELFF. The CDR3 DNA is TGCAGCGTTGAAGTCCCGGGACTAGCGGGAGAGTCTAGGGAGCTGTTTTTT.

The chain is built from TRBV7-3 and TRBJ1-1; no firm D call. The CDR3 consists of 13 residues. Germline V gene sequence: CDR1 SGHTA, CDR2 FQGTGA. The V and J ends lost 4 bases and 1 base respectively, with 7 bases between them. CDR3 bases: TGTGCCAGCAGCTCGCAGTCGAACACTGAAGCTTTCTTT. Protein: CASSSQSNTEAFF.

This chain connects TRBV15 to TRBJ1-5; tentatively, D is TRBD1 (5 bases). CDR3 length equals 15 residues. Germline CDR1 and CDR2: LNHNV and YYDKDF (reference sequence). V gave up 0 bases and J gave up 1 base, with 7 bases separating them. CDR3 sequence reads: CATSRETASNQPQHF. The CDR3 nucleotides are TGTGCCACCAGCAGAGAGACAGCAAGCAATCAGCCCCAGCATTTT.

The J gene is TRBJ2-3, the V gene TRBV19; 9 bases are a match to TRBD2. This CDR3 is 16 amino acids long. Germline V gene lookup returns CDR1 LNHDA and CDR2 SQIVND (reference sequence). V lost 5 bases, J lost 3 bases, and 9 bases stayed unmatched. The CDR3 here is CASSFGSGRATDTQYF. For the CDR3, the DNA is TGTGCCAGTAGTTTCGGTAGCGGGAGAGCGACAGATACGCAGTATTTT.

The chain carries TRBV2 and TRBJ1-4; TRBD1 is a possible D gene (5 bases). This CDR3 spans 13 amino acids. Germline V gene data show CDR1 as SNHLY and CDR2 as FYNNEI. The V gene lost 6 bases and the J gene lost 7 bases, with 12 bases spanning the gap. The CDR3 region is CASRSGTVEKLFF. Written as DNA, the CDR3 is TGTGCCAGCAGGAGCGGGACGGTTGAAAAACTGTTTTTT.

This chain connects TRBV14 to TRBJ2-7, with TRBD1 identical over 7 bases. Germline V CDR1 and CDR2: SGHDN, FVKESK. This CDR3 region has 15 residues. J was trimmed by 3 bases and V by 1 base; bases with no gene match: 6. As DNA, the CDR3 is TGTGCCAGCAGCCAAGCGACGGGACAGTTCTACGAGCAGTACTTC. Translating gives CASSQATGQFYEQYF.

The rearrangement joins TRBV12-3 or TRBV12-4 to TRBJ1-1; D perhaps matches TRBD1 (6 bases). V gave up 6 bases and J gave up 8 bases, with 16 bases separating them. This CDR3 comprises 13 residues. CDR3: CASSLGGGLEAFF. The CDR3 DNA reads TGTGCCAGCAGCCTAGGGGGTGGGTTGGAAGCTTTCTTT.

The chain links TRBV19 to TRBJ1-2, with D uncertain. Per germline, CDR1 LNHDA and CDR2 SQIVND (reference sequence). V was pared by 0 bases and J by 8 bases, with 22 bases between. CDR3 length: 17 amino acids. As DNA, the CDR3 is TGTGCCAGTAGTATAGATCGTCTTGGACTTCGTAACGGCGGCTACACCTTC. Encoded protein: CASSIDRLGLRNGGYTF.